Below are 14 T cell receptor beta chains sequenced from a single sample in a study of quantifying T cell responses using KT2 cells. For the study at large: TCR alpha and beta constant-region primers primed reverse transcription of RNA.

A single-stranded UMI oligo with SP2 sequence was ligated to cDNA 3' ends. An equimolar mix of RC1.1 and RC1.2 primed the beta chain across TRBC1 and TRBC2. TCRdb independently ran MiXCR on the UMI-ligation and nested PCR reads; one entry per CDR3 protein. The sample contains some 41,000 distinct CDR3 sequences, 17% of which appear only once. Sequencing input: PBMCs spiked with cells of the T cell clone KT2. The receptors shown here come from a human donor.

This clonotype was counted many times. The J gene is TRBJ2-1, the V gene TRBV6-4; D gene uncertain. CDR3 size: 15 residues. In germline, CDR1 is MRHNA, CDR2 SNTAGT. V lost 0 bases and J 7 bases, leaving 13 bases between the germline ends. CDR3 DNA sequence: TGTGCCAGCAGTGACTCGACCTCTGGGAATAATGAGCAGTTCTTC. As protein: CASSDSTSGNNEQFF.

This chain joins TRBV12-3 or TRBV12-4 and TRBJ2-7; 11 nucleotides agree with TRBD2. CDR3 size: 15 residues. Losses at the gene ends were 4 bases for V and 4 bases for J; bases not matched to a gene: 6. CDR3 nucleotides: TGTGCCAGCAGTTCTTTAGCGGGAGGGCCATACGAGCAGTACTTC. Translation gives CASSSLAGGPYEQYF.

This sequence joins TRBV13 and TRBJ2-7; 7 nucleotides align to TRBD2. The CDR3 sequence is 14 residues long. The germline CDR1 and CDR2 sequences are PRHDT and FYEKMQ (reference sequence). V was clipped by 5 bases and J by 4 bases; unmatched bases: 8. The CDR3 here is CASSPGGTSYEQYF. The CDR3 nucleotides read TGTGCCAGCAGCCCCGGGGGGACTTCTTACGAGCAGTACTTC.

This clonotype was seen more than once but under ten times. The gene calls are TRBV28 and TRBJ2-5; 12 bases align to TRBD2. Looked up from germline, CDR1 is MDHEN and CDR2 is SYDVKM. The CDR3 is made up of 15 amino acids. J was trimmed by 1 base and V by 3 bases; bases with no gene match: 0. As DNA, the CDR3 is TGTGCCAGCAGTTTGACTAGCGGGGGCCAAGAGACCCAGTACTTC. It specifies CASSLTSGGQETQYF.

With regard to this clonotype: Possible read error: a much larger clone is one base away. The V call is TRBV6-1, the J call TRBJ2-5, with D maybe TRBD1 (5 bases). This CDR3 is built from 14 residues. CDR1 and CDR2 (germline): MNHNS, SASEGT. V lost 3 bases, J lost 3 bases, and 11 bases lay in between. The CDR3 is CASSDPDMEETQYF. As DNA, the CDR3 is TGTGCCAGCAGTGACCCGGACATGGAAGAGACCCAGTACTTC.

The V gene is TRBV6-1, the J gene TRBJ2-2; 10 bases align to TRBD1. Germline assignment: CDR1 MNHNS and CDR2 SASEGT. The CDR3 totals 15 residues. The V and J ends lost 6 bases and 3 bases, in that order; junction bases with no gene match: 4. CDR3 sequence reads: CASRVTGGDTGELFF. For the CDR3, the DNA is TGTGCCAGCAGGGTGACAGGGGGCGACACCGGGGAGCTGTTTTTT.

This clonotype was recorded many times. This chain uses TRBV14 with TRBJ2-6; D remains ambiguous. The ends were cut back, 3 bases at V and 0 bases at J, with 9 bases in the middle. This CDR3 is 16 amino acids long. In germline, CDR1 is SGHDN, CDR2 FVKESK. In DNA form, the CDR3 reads TGTGCCAGCAGCCAGTTAGGGCACTCTGGGGCCAACGTCCTGACTTTC. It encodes CASSQLGHSGANVLTF. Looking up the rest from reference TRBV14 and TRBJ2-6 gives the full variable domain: EAGVTQFPSHSVIEKGQTVTLRCDPISGHDNLYWYRRVMGKEIKFLLHFVKESKQDESGMPNNRFLAERTGGTYSTLKVQPAELEDSGVYFCASSQLGHSGANVLTFGAGSRLTVL.

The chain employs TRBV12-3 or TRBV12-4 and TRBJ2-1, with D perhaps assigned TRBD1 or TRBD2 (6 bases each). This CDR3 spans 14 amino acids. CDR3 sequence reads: CVSFGGGRYNEQFF. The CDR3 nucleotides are TGTGTCTCCTTTGGAGGGGGTCGATACAATGAGCAGTTCTTC.

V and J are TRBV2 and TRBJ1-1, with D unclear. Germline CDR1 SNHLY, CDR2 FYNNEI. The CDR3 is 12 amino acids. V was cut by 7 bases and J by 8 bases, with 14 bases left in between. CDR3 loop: CASKEFEAEAFF. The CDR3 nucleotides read TGTGCCAGCAAAGAGTTCGAAGCGGAAGCTTTCTTT.

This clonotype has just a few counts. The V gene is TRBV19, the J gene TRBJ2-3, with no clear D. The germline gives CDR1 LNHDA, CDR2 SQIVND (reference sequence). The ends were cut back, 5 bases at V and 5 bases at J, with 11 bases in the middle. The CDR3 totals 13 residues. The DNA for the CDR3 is TGTGCCAGTAGTTCGCTAGGAGTAGATACGCAGTATTTT. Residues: CASSSLGVDTQYF.

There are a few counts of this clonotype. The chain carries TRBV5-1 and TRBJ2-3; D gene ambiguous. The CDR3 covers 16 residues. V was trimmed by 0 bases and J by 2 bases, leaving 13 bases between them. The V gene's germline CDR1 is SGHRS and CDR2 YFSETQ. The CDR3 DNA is TGCGCCAGCAGCTTGGAGGGCCGCCCCCACACAGATACGCAGTATTTT. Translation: CASSLEGRPHTDTQYF.

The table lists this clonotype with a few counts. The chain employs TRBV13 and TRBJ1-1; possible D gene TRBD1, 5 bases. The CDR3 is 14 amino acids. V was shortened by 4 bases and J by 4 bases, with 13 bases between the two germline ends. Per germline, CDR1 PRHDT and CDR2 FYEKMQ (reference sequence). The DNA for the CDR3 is TGTGCCAGCAGCTGGGGGACGGACGGCACTGAAGCTTTCTTT. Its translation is CASSWGTDGTEAFF.

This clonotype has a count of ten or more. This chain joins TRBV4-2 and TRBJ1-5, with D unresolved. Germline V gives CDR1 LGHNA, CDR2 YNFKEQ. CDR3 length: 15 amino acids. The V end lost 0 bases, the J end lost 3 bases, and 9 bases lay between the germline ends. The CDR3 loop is CASSQEGGPNQPQHF. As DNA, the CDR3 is TGTGCCAGCAGCCAAGAGGGTGGACCCAATCAGCCCCAGCATTTT.

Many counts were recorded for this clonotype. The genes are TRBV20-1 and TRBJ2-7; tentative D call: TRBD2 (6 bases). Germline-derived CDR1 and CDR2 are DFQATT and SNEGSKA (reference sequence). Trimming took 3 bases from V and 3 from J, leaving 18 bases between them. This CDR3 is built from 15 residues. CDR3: CSASGEIAALYEQYF. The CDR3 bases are TGCAGTGCTAGTGGGGAGATAGCGGCCCTCTACGAGCAGTACTTC.